Listed below are T cell receptor beta chains from one sample, sequenced in a study of type 1 and type 2 diabetes patients. MiXCR, applied by TCRdb to the multiplex PCR reads, yields one record per CDR3 protein. The repertoire includes 250,000 or so distinct CDR3 sequences, 40% to 50% of them detected once, and about an eighth sits in the top ten. Sequenced: peripheral blood mononuclear cells (PBMCs). The receptor set was obtained from a man younger than 30 with type 2 diabetes. The CDR3 runs from the conserved cysteine through the conserved F or W. The D gene is left open where the match is weak. Clone sizes are given selectively: once, few, many, or a class where the clone is expanded.

CDR3aa: CASSLDRFNTGELFF; CDR3nt: TGTGCCAGCAGTTTAGACAGGTTTAACACCGGGGAGCTGTTTTTT; j_gene: TRBJ2-2; d_gene: -; v_gene: TRBV28; abundance: few
CDR3aa: CASSLVGVSYNPPLHF; CDR3nt: TGTGCCAGCAGCTTAGTGGGAGTATCCTATAATCCACCCCTCCACTTT; j_gene: TRBJ1-6; d_gene: -; v_gene: TRBV7-8; abundance: -
CDR3aa: CATSRGELAGVTGELFF; CDR3nt: TGTGCCACCAGCAGAGGGGAACTAGCGGGGGTCACCGGGGAGCTGTTTTTT; j_gene: TRBJ2-2; d_gene: TRBD2; v_gene: TRBV15; abundance: -
CDR3aa: CASSEALTEINEQYF; CDR3nt: TGTGCCAGCAGTGAAGCCTTGACAGAAATCAACGAGCAGTACTTC; j_gene: TRBJ2-7; d_gene: -; v_gene: TRBV25-1; abundance: -
CDR3aa: CASSQQGIYEQYF; CDR3nt: TGTGCCAGTAGTCAACAGGGGATCTACGAGCAGTACTTC; j_gene: TRBJ2-7; d_gene: TRBD1; v_gene: TRBV19; abundance: many
CDR3aa: CASSRKAGGETQYF; CDR3nt: TGCGCCAGCTCGCGGAAGGCAGGGGGTGAGACCCAGTACTTC; j_gene: TRBJ2-5; d_gene: TRBD1; v_gene: TRBV5-1; abundance: -
CDR3aa: CSVEGTGGFEETQYF; CDR3nt: TGCAGCGTGGAGGGGACAGGGGGCTTCGAAGAGACCCAGTACTTC; j_gene: TRBJ2-5; d_gene: TRBD1; v_gene: TRBV29-1; abundance: -
CDR3aa: CSGGAGQYF; CDR3nt: TGCAGTGGAGGGGCGGGCCAGTACTTC; j_gene: TRBJ2-5; d_gene: -; v_gene: TRBV20-1; abundance: few
CDR3aa: CAWSVIGETQYF; CDR3nt: TGTGCCTGGAGTGTAATTGGTGAGACCCAGTACTTC; j_gene: TRBJ2-5; d_gene: -; v_gene: TRBV30; abundance: -
CDR3aa: CASSIPGSSYEQYF; CDR3nt: TGTGCCAGCAGCATCCCCGGGAGCTCCTACGAGCAGTACTTC; j_gene: TRBJ2-7; d_gene: -; v_gene: TRBV7-9; abundance: -
CDR3aa: CAGSSTGGAFF; CDR3nt: TGCGCCGGCAGCTCGACAGGGGGAGCTTTCTTT; j_gene: TRBJ1-1; d_gene: TRBD1; v_gene: TRBV5-1; abundance: -
CDR3aa: CASSQRTSGSQETQYF; CDR3nt: TGCGCCAGCAGCCAAAGGACTAGCGGGAGTCAAGAGACCCAGTACTTC; j_gene: TRBJ2-5; d_gene: TRBD2; v_gene: TRBV4-1; abundance: -
CDR3aa: CASSLYGSYEQYF; CDR3nt: TGTGCCAGCAGTTTATATGGGTCCTACGAGCAGTACTTC; j_gene: TRBJ2-7; d_gene: -; v_gene: TRBV27; abundance: -
CDR3aa: CASRPGLAFYTQYF; CDR3nt: TGTGCCAGCAGACCGGGACTAGCTTTTTATACGCAGTATTTT; j_gene: TRBJ2-3; d_gene: TRBD2; v_gene: TRBV6-5; abundance: -
CDR3aa: CASGQGLGGYTF; CDR3nt: TGTGCCAGTGGACAGGGACTCGGTGGCTACACCTTC; j_gene: TRBJ1-2; d_gene: TRBD1; v_gene: TRBV19; abundance: -
CDR3aa: CASSSKTGWETQYF; CDR3nt: TGTGCCAGCAGCTCAAAGACAGGGTGGGAGACCCAGTACTTC; j_gene: TRBJ2-5; d_gene: TRBD1; v_gene: TRBV7-2; abundance: -
CDR3aa: CASSESAGPRNEQFF; CDR3nt: TGCGCCAGCAGTGAGTCCGCGGGACCGCGCAATGAGCAGTTCTTC; j_gene: TRBJ2-1; d_gene: -; v_gene: TRBV10-2; abundance: -
CDR3aa: CASSLQRLTEAFF; CDR3nt: TGTGCCAGCAGTTTGCAGAGACTCACTGAAGCTTTCTTT; j_gene: TRBJ1-1; d_gene: -; v_gene: TRBV28; abundance: -
CDR3aa: CASSSLTYNEQFF; CDR3nt: TGTGCCAGCAGTTCCCTGACCTACAATGAGCAGTTCTTC; j_gene: TRBJ2-1; d_gene: -; v_gene: TRBV6-5; abundance: once
CDR3aa: CASRRQGGNSPLHF; CDR3nt: TGTGCCAGCAGGAGACAGGGCGGCAATTCACCCCTCCACTTT; j_gene: TRBJ1-6; d_gene: TRBD1; v_gene: TRBV7-9; abundance: -
CDR3aa: CASSELMGTGNLLQETQYF; CDR3nt: TGTGCCAGCAGTGAACTCATGGGGACCGGTAATCTCCTACAAGAGACCCAGTACTTC; j_gene: TRBJ2-5; d_gene: -; v_gene: TRBV6-1; abundance: -
CDR3aa: CASSDLATRDEQFF; CDR3nt: TGTGCCAGCAGTGATTTGGCGACCCGGGATGAGCAGTTCTTC; j_gene: TRBJ2-1; d_gene: -; v_gene: TRBV2; abundance: -
CDR3aa: CASSFAGVNSPLHF; CDR3nt: TGTGCCAGCAGTTTTGCAGGGGTCAATTCACCCCTCCACTTT; j_gene: TRBJ1-6; d_gene: -; v_gene: TRBV28; abundance: -
CDR3aa: CAITSAGGHGGELFF; CDR3nt: TGTGCCATCACTTCAGCGGGAGGGCATGGCGGGGAGCTGTTTTTT; j_gene: TRBJ2-2; d_gene: TRBD2; v_gene: TRBV10-3; abundance: many
CDR3aa: CASSRDLGNQPQHF; CDR3nt: TGCGCCAGCAGCCGAGATCTGGGGAATCAGCCCCAGCATTTT; j_gene: TRBJ1-5; d_gene: -; v_gene: TRBV4-1; abundance: -
CDR3aa: CASSPATGRGGYTF; CDR3nt: TGTGCCAGCAGCCCAGCGACAGGGCGAGGGGGCTACACCTTC; j_gene: TRBJ1-2; d_gene: TRBD1; v_gene: TRBV7-2; abundance: -
CDR3aa: CASSPGTGDTGELFF; CDR3nt: TGTGCCAGCAGCCCAGGGACAGGAGACACCGGGGAGCTGTTTTTT; j_gene: TRBJ2-2; d_gene: TRBD1; v_gene: TRBV7-9; abundance: many
CDR3aa: CASSRIDRDYSYTF; CDR3nt: TGCGCCAGCAGCCGGATTGACAGGGACTATAGCTACACCTTC; j_gene: TRBJ1-2; d_gene: TRBD1; v_gene: TRBV4-1; abundance: -
CDR3aa: CASRLQGVDEQYF; CDR3nt: TGTGCCAGCAGACTACAGGGAGTCGACGAGCAGTACTTC; j_gene: TRBJ2-7; d_gene: -; v_gene: TRBV28; abundance: -
CDR3aa: CATSPREDYEQYF; CDR3nt: TGTGCCACCAGCCCCCGAGAAGACTACGAGCAGTACTTC; j_gene: TRBJ2-7; d_gene: -; v_gene: TRBV15; abundance: many
CDR3aa: CSTPLLETEAFF; CDR3nt: TGCAGTACCCCCTTGCTAGAGACTGAAGCTTTCTTT; j_gene: TRBJ1-1; d_gene: -; v_gene: TRBV20-1; abundance: few
CDR3aa: CASSQSVRDRRISYEQYF; CDR3nt: TGTGCCAGCAGCCAGAGCGTCCGGGACCGCCGAATATCCTACGAGCAGTACTTC; j_gene: TRBJ2-7; d_gene: -; v_gene: TRBV14; abundance: -
CDR3aa: CSANPDTVAEAFF; CDR3nt: TGCAGTGCTAATCCCGATACCGTGGCTGAAGCTTTCTTT; j_gene: TRBJ1-1; d_gene: -; v_gene: TRBV20-1; abundance: few
CDR3aa: CATSGHAPRSPGSNYGYTF; CDR3nt: TGTGCCACCAGCGGACACGCGCCTCGATCCCCCGGGTCTAACTATGGCTACACCTTC; j_gene: TRBJ1-2; d_gene: -; v_gene: TRBV15; abundance: few
CDR3aa: CASSLWVAGDEQFF; CDR3nt: TGCGCCAGCAGCTTATGGGTAGCGGGCGATGAGCAGTTCTTC; j_gene: TRBJ2-1; d_gene: TRBD2; v_gene: TRBV5-1; abundance: -